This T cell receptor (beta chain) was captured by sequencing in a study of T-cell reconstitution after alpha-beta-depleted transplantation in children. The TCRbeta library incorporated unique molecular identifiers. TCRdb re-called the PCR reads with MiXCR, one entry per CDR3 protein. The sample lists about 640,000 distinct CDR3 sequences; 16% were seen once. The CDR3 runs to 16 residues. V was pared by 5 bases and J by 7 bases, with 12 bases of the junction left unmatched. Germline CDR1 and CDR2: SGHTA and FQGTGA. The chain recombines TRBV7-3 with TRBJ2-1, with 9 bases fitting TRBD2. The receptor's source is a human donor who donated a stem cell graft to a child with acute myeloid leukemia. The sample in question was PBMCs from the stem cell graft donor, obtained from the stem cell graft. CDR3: CASSPSSGGLLNEQFF. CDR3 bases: TGTGCCAGCAGCCCCAGTAGCGGGGGTTTATTGAATGAGCAGTTCTTC.